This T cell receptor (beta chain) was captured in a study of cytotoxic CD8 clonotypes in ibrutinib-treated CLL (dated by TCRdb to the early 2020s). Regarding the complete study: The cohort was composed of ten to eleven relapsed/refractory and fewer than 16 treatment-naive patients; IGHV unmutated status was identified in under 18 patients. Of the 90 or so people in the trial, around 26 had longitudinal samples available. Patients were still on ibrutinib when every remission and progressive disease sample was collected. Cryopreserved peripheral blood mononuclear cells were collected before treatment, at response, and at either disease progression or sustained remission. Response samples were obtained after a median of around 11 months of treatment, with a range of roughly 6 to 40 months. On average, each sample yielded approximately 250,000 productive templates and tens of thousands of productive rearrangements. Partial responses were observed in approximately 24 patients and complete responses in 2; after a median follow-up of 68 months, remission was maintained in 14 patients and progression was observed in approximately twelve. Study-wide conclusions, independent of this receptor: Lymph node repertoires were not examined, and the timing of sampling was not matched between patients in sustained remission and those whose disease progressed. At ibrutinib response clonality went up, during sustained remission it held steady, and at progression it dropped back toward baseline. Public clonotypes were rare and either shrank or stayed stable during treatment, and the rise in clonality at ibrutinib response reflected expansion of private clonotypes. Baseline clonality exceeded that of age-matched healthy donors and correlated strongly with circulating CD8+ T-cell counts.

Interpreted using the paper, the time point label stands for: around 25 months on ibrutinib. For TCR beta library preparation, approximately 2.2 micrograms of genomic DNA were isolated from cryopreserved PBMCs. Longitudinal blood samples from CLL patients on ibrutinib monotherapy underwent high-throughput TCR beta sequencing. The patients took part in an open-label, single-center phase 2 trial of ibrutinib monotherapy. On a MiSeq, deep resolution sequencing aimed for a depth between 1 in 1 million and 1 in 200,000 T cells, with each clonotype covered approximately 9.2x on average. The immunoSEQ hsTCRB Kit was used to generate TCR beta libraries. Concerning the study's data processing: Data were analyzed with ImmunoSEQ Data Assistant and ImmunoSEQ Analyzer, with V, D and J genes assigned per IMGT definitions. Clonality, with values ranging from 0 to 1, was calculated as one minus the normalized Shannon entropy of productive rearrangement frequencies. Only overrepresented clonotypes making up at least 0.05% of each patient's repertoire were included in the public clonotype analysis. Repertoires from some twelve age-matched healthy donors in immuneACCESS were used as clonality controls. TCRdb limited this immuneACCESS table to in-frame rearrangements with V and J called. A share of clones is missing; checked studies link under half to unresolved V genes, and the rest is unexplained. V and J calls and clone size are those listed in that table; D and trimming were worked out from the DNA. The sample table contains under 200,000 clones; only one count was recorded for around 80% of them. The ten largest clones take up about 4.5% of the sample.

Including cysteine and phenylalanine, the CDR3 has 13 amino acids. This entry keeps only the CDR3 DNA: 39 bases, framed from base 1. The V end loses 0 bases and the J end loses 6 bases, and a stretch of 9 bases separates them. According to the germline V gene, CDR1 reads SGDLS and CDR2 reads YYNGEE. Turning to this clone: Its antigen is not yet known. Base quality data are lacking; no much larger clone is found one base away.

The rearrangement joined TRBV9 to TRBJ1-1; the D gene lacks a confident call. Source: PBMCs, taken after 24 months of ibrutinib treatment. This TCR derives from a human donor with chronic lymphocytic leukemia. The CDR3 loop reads CASSVGEAAEAFF. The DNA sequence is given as TGTGCCAGCAGCGTAGGAGAGGCCGCTGAAGCTTTCTTT.